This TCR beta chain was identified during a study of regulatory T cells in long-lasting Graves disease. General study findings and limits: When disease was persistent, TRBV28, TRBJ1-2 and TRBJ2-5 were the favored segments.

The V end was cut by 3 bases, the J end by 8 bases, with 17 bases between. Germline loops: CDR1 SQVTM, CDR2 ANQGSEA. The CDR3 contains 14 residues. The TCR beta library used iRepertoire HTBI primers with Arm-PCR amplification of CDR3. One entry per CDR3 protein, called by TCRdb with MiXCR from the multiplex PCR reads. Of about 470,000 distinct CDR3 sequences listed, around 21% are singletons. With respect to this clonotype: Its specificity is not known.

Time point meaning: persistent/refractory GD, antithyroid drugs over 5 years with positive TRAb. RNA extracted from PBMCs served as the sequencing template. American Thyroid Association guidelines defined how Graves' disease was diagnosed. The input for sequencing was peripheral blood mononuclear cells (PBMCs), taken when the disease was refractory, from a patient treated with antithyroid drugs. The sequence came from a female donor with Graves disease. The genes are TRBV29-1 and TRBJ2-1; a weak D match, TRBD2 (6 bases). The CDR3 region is CSVEKFRRGDEQFF. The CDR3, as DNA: TGCAGCGTTGAGAAGTTCCGGAGGGGCGATGAGCAGTTCTTC.